This is a list of T cell receptor beta chains from one sample in a study of shared clonotypes between healthy human individuals. The repertoire was sequenced with immunoSEQ multiplex PCR; TCRdb's copy has only in-frame clones and lacks some. The sample has 1.6 million or so clones; roughly 96% are singletons. The source material was naive CD4+ T cells sorted from blood. The source is a young man in good health. The CDR3 runs from the conserved cysteine through the conserved F or W. The D gene is left open where the match is weak. Not all rows give a size; the values are once, few, many and, for expanded clones, a class.

d_call | j_call | v_call | clone_size | cdr3_nt | cdr3_aa
- | TRBJ2-2 | TRBV28 | - | TGTGCCAGCAGACCACCACAATTCGGGGAGCTGTTTTTT | CASRPPQFGELFF
- | TRBJ2-3 | TRBV19 | - | TGTGCCAGTAGTAGTTCCGAAGATACGCAGTATTTT | CASSSSEDTQYF
- | TRBJ2-7 | TRBV10-3 | - | TGTGCCATCAGTGAGTCGCTGGGTGGCTACGAGCAGTACTTC | CAISESLGGYEQYF
TRBD1 | TRBJ2-5 | TRBV29-1 | once | TGCAGCGCGGCGACACCGGGACAGACCCAAGAGACCCAGTACTTC | CSAATPGQTQETQYF
TRBD2 | TRBJ2-1 | TRBV7-9 | - | TGTGCCAGCAGCTTAGGGGGACTAAACAATGAGCAGTTCTTC | CASSLGGLNNEQFF
TRBD1 | TRBJ1-2 | TRBV28 | - | TGTGCCAGCAGTTCTACAGGGGGCTATGGCTACACCTTC | CASSSTGGYGYTF
- | TRBJ2-5 | TRBV7-8 | - | TGTGCCAGCAGCTTAGGGTCAGTCCAAGAGACCCAGTACTTC | CASSLGSVQETQYF
- | TRBJ1-4 | TRBV7-8 | - | TGTGCCAGCAGCTTAGCGCTGGGGGGCACGGGGAATAATGAAAAACTGTTTTTT | CASSLALGGTGNNEKLFF
TRBD2 | TRBJ2-4 | TRBV7-9 | - | TGTGCCAGCAGCTTAGCGGCTAGCGGTCGGGCCAAAAACATTCAGTACTTC | CASSLAASGRAKNIQYF
- | TRBJ2-7 | TRBV5-4 | - | TGTGCCAGCAGCTTGGGGGGGGCGCAGCTCGAGCAGTACTTC | CASSLGGAQLEQYF
- | TRBJ1-3 | TRBV7-2 | - | TGTGCCAGCAGCAAGGAGGGCTCTGGAAACACCATATATTTT | CASSKEGSGNTIYF
- | TRBJ1-4 | TRBV5-4 | - | TGTGCCAGCAGCCCAGGGAATACTAATGAAAAACTGTTTTTT | CASSPGNTNEKLFF
- | TRBJ2-3 | TRBV5-1 | once | TGCGCCAGCAGCTTGGTGCGGGGAAGCACAGATACGCAGTATTTT | CASSLVRGSTDTQYF
TRBD1 | TRBJ2-7 | TRBV11-2 | - | TGTGCCAGCAGCTTAGTTGGACAGGATTACGAGCAGTACTTC | CASSLVGQDYEQYF
- | TRBJ1-5 | TRBV18 | - | TGTGCCAGCTCACCGGCCCCCGATAGCAATCAGCCCCAGCATTTT | CASSPAPDSNQPQHF
- | TRBJ2-7 | TRBV28 | - | TGTGCCAGCAGTTTTGTTCCCTCGGGGAATTACGAGCAGTACTTC | CASSFVPSGNYEQYF
- | TRBJ2-1 | TRBV2 | once | TGTGCCAGCAGTGTGGAAGGAGAACTCTCCTACAATGAGCAGTTCTTC | CASSVEGELSYNEQFF
TRBD1 | TRBJ2-7 | TRBV29-1 | - | TGCAGCGTCCTCAGGGACAGCATGGACGAGCAGTACTTC | CSVLRDSMDEQYF
TRBD2 | TRBJ2-5 | TRBV5-4 | - | TGTGCCAGCAGCTTGGTACTAGCGGGAGGGCAAGAGACCCAGTACTTC | CASSLVLAGGQETQYF
- | TRBJ2-5 | TRBV4-3 | - | TGCGCCAGCAGCCAAGATTTATTAGGCCAAGAGACCCAGTACTTC | CASSQDLLGQETQYF
TRBD2 | TRBJ2-1 | TRBV19 | - | TGTGCCAGTAGTCCCTGGGGACTAGCGGGAGGAAGAGAGCAGTTCTTC | CASSPWGLAGGREQFF
- | TRBJ2-2 | TRBV11-2 | - | TGTGCCAGCAGGACGACTAGGAACACCGGGGAGCTGTTTTTT | CASRTTRNTGELFF
TRBD2 | TRBJ2-3 | TRBV5-4 | - | TGTGCCAGCAGCTTGGGGACTAGCGGACCTGATACGCAGTATTTT | CASSLGTSGPDTQYF
- | TRBJ2-7 | TRBV2 | - | TGTGCCAGCAGTGAAGAAGCAGTCAAACCGAATCTCAAATACGAGCAGTACTTC | CASSEEAVKPNLKYEQYF
TRBD1 | TRBJ2-1 | TRBV18 | - | TGTGCCAGCTCACTCGACAGGGGGGGTGAGCAGTTCTTC | CASSLDRGGEQFF
- | TRBJ2-7 | TRBV18 | few | TGTGCCAGCTCATCCCGGGACAACTACGAGCAGTACTTC | CASSSRDNYEQYF
TRBD1 | TRBJ1-1 | TRBV28 | - | TGTGCCAGCAGTGCGGACAGGGGGATGGCTTTCTTT | CASSADRGMAFF
- | TRBJ2-7 | TRBV5-1 | - | TGCGCCAGCAGCTTGTCTTGGACAACGGAAACCTACGAGCAGTACTTC | CASSLSWTTETYEQYF
- | TRBJ1-3 | TRBV10-2 | - | TGCGCCAGCAGTGAGGGGGTTGGAAACACCATATATTTT | CASSEGVGNTIYF
TRBD2 | TRBJ2-1 | TRBV9 | - | TGTGCCAGCAGCTCTACCCCTCAAGCGGGAGTGCGGTTCTTC | CASSSTPQAGVRFF
TRBD1 | TRBJ1-2 | TRBV29-1 | - | TGCAGCGTTGAAGGTACAGGGGAGTCCGATGGCTACACCTTC | CSVEGTGESDGYTF
- | TRBJ2-1 | TRBV14 | - | TGTGCCAGCAGCCAAGTTGGCGGGTCGATGAAGCAGTTCTTC | CASSQVGGSMKQFF
TRBD2 | TRBJ2-1 | TRBV28 | - | TGTGCCAGCAGTCCCCGTCCCGGGACTAGCGGGAGGGCGGGGGAGCAGTTCTTC | CASSPRPGTSGRAGEQFF
TRBD1 | TRBJ2-2 | TRBV4-1 | - | TGCGCCAGCAGCCTACAGGGGGCGGCCGCCGGGGAGCTGTTTTTT | CASSLQGAAAGELFF
- | TRBJ2-2 | TRBV5-4 | - | TGTGCCAGCAGAGAGCGATCCGGGGAGCTGTTTTTT | CASRERSGELFF
- | TRBJ1-4 | TRBV7-9 | - | TGTGCCAGCAGGGTGGCGGATGAAAAACTGTTTTTT | CASRVADEKLFF